Below, 22 T cell receptor beta chains from the same sample are listed, as sequenced in a study of T cell clonality in common variable immunodeficiency. Sequenced by immunoSEQ multiplex PCR; TCRdb stores in-frame clones only, minus some. Listed for the sample are tens of thousands of clones, none seen a single time. The sequenced sample was peripheral blood mononuclear cells. These receptors were collected from a person between 18 and 75 years old in good health.

This clone was recorded at least ten times. The CDR3 is cut off 3 residues early in the read; its end comes from the germline J gene. This sequence joins TRBV5-1 and TRBJ1-1, with 8 bases fitting TRBD1. Trimming at V came to 2 bases and at J to 5 bases, leaving 14 bases not matched to a gene. Germline-derived CDR1 and CDR2 are SGHRS and YFSETQ. The CDR3 is made up of 17 amino acids. CDR3 DNA, as far as it was read: TGCGCCAGCAGCTTTTCCGGGACAGGCCTTTTGGAAACTGAA. As protein: CASSFSGTGLLETE. The whole CDR3 is CASSFSGTGLLETEAFF.

There are many counts of this clone. The read gets to within 3 residues of the CDR3 end, and the germline J gene fills in the rest. This chain connects TRBV30 to TRBJ2-3; 7 positions agree with TRBD2. The J segment lost 2 bases and the V segment lost 8 bases, leaving 7 bases of the junction unmatched. The CDR3 is made up of 13 amino acids. Germline CDR1 reads GTSNPN; CDR2 reads SVGIG (reference sequence). The covered CDR3 bases are TGTGCCGGGCTAGCGGATCTCACAGATACG. It encodes CAGLADLTDT. The entire CDR3 reads CAGLADLTDTQYF. The whole variable domain, filled in from reference TRBV30 and TRBJ2-3, reads SQTIHQWPATLVQPVGSPLSLECTVEGTSNPNLYWYRQAAGRGLQLLFYSVGIGQISSEVPQNLSASRPQDRQFILSSKKLLLSDSGFYLCAGLADLTDTQYFGPGTRLTVL.

At least ten counts were recorded for this clone. The DNA ends 3 residues before the CDR3 does, and the rest of the CDR3 is filled in from the germline J gene. This rearrangement joins TRBV2 to TRBJ1-1; the D gene is possibly TRBD1 (5 bases). This CDR3 is built from 12 residues. Trimming removed 6 bases from V and 7 bases from J, with 12 bases in between. Germline V gives CDR1 SNHLY, CDR2 FYNNEI. The part of the CDR3 DNA that was read is TGTGCCAGCAGGATCGGACAAATTGAA. Encoded protein: CASRIGQIE. The whole CDR3 region reads CASRIGQIEAFF.

This clone has ten or more counts. The read terminates 3 residues ahead of where the CDR3 ends, so the germline J gene completes it. The V call is TRBV30, the J call TRBJ2-3; D is possibly TRBD1 (5 bases). The germline V gene has CDR1 GTSNPN and CDR2 SVGIG (reference sequence). The CDR3 loop spans 13 amino acids. CDR3: CAWSGAPGKTQYF. The CDR3 bases that were read are TGTGCCTGGAGTGGAGCCCCAGGGAAGACG.

This clone was counted ten times or more. The read comes to an end 3 residues before the CDR3 does, leaving the germline J gene to fill in the end. The V and J genes are TRBV19 and TRBJ2-7; TRBD2 agrees at 7 bases. The CDR3 totals 14 residues. V was pared by 3 bases and J by 6 bases, with 8 bases of the junction left unmatched. Germline CDR1 LNHDA, CDR2 SQIVND (reference sequence). CDR3 region: CASSMGGSFLEQYF. The part of the CDR3 DNA that was read is TGTGCCAGTAGTATGGGCGGGAGTTTCCTCGAG.

At least ten counts were recorded for this clone. The read gets to within 3 residues of the CDR3 end, and the germline J gene fills in the rest. The chain has TRBV7-3 and TRBJ1-1; 9 bases are a match to TRBD1. Germline V CDR1 and CDR2: SGHTA, FQGTGA. The CDR3 runs to 12 residues. V lost 6 bases to trimming and J lost 7 bases; unmatched junction nucleotides: 3. The chain's CDR3 is CASSPDRGEAFF. The sequenced CDR3 bases are TGTGCCAGCAGTCCGGACAGGGGTGAA.

This clone has at least ten counts. Read data end 3 residues before the CDR3 end; the end is taken from the germline J gene. V usage is TRBV19 and J usage is TRBJ2-1; TRBD2 agrees at 11 bases. Germline CDR1 LNHDA, CDR2 SQIVND (reference sequence). V lost 1 base and J lost 6; bases outside the gene matches: 14. The CDR3 extends over 19 amino acids. CDR3 bases read: TGTGCCAGTAGTATAGTTAGCGGGAGGGCAAGTGGGTTTCGCAATGAG. Its translation: CASSIVSGRASGFRNE. From start to end, the CDR3 is CASSIVSGRASGFRNEQFF.

This clone came up many times. The read ends 3 residues early relative to the CDR3; the germline J gene fills the gap. This chain links TRBV11-3 with TRBJ2-7, with D unclear. V was cut by 6 bases and J by 6 bases, with 12 bases left in between. CDR3 size: 12 residues. Germline V gene sequence: CDR1 SGHNT, CDR2 YENEEA. The CDR3 sequence: CASSGSRREQYF. The CDR3 DNA, read in part, is TGTGCCAGCAGTGGCAGCAGGCGCGAG.

This clone was counted at least ten times. CDR3 DNA (partial): TGTGCCAGCAGCGCGACAGGGTACCAAGAGACC. Translation gives CASSATGYQET. The full CDR3 reads CASSATGYQETQYF. The chain uses TRBV7-3 and TRBJ2-5; TRBD1 matches 7 bases. The read halts 3 residues ahead of the CDR3 end, with the missing end drawn from the germline J gene. J lost 0 bases, V lost 5 bases, and 3 bases had no gene match. CDR1 SGHTA and CDR2 FQGTGA come from the germline V gene. The CDR3 runs 14 residues.

This clone was recorded at least ten times. Read data end 3 residues before the CDR3 end; the end is taken from the germline J gene. The V and J genes are TRBV5-1 and TRBJ1-6; TRBD1 matches at 9 bases. The V segment lost 5 bases and the J segment 10 bases; nucleotides outside the gene matches: 16. Germline V gives CDR1 SGHRS, CDR2 YFSETQ. CDR3 length: 17 amino acids. The CDR3 region is CASSTNPGQGQGSPLHF. The CDR3 DNA, read in part, is TGCGCCAGCAGTACTAATCCGGGACAGGGACAAGGATCACCC.

As to this clone: The read is 3 residues too short to cover the CDR3 end, so that end is filled in from the germline J gene. The V gene is TRBV2, the J gene TRBJ1-2; a possible D gene is TRBD1 (5 bases). The CDR3 runs to 14 residues. Germline assignment: CDR1 SNHLY and CDR2 FYNNEI. The CDR3 is CASTEGLGTDTYTF. CDR3 DNA (partial): TGTGCCAGCACTGAGGGACTCGGCACAGATACC. Full variable domain (remainder filled in from reference TRBV2 and TRBJ1-2): EPEVTQTPSHQVTQMGQEVILRCVPISNHLYFYWYRQILGQKVEFLVSFYNNEISEKSEIFDDQFSVERPDGSNFTLKIRSTKLEDSAMYFCASTEGLGTDTYTFGSGTRLTVV.

This clone was seen at least ten times. The read ends 3 residues before the CDR3 terminus; that terminus is restored from the germline J gene. This chain joins TRBV12-5 and TRBJ2-2; TRBD1 matches at 9 bases. Germline CDR1 LGHNT, CDR2 FRNRAP. The V gene end was trimmed by 5 bases and the J gene end by 3 bases; junction bases not matched to a gene: 4. The CDR3 is 15 residues long. CDR3 residues: CASGPGDRDTGELFF. Incomplete CDR3 DNA: TGTGCTAGTGGTCCCGGGGACAGGGACACCGGGGAG.

This clone has ten or more counts. The read terminates 3 residues ahead of where the CDR3 ends, so the germline J gene completes it. The rearrangement uses TRBV18 and TRBJ2-7; 10 nucleotides agree with TRBD1. The CDR3 contains 16 residues. CDR1 is KGHSH and CDR2 is LQKENI in the germline V gene. Losses at the gene ends were 2 bases for V and 3 bases for J; bases not matched to a gene: 7. CDR3 bases read: TGTGCCAGCTCACCATATTCGGGACAGGGGATCTACGAG. Protein: CASSPYSGQGIYE. The entire CDR3 protein is CASSPYSGQGIYEQYF.

This clone was found many times. The CDR3 end falls 3 residues outside the read, so it is completed with the germline J gene. The chain combines TRBV20-1 with TRBJ2-7; TRBD2 might be the D (6 bases). Germline-derived CDR1 and CDR2 are DFQATT and SNEGSKA (reference sequence). The length of the CDR3 is 14 residues. V was shortened by 3 bases and J by 6 bases, with 18 bases between the two germline ends. Partial CDR3 DNA: TGCAGTGCTAGTTCCGGGGAGGCCTCGTCCGAG. Translated, it gives CSASSGEASSE. The entire CDR3 sequence reads CSASSGEASSEQYF.

At least ten counts were recorded for this clone. The read gets to within 3 residues of the CDR3 end, and the germline J gene fills in the rest. The chain employs TRBV5-1 and TRBJ2-1; D is uncertain. The CDR3 is 17 amino acids. CDR1 is SGHRS, CDR2 YFSETQ, per germline. The V and J ends lost 6 bases and 4 bases respectively, with 23 bases between them. CDR3 protein: CASTPAFSPNIYNEQFF. CDR3 DNA, as far as it was read: TGCGCCAGCACCCCCGCCTTTAGTCCTAATATTTACAATGAG.

This clone was detected ten times or more. The read falls 3 residues short of the CDR3 end, and the missing part is taken from the germline J gene. The rearrangement links TRBV28 to TRBJ2-1; 7 bases line up with TRBD1. This CDR3 has 16 amino acids. CDR1 is MDHEN and CDR2 is SYDVKM in the germline V gene. Trimming at V came to 7 bases and at J to 7 bases, leaving 16 bases not matched to a gene. Incomplete CDR3 DNA: TGTGCCAGCAAACGAACCGGGACAGCCCATGGGAATGAG. Translated: CASKRTGTAHGNE. The full CDR3 is CASKRTGTAHGNEQFF.

This clone was counted at least ten times. The read terminates 3 residues before the CDR3 end, so the remaining end is supplied by the germline J gene. The rearrangement links TRBV7-9 to TRBJ2-7; TRBD2 aligns across 8 bases. This CDR3 is built from 15 residues. Germline trimming cut 4 bases from V and 5 bases from J; bases unmatched to any gene: 10. Germline V lookup: CDR1 SEHNR, CDR2 FQNEAQ (reference sequence). Partial CDR3 DNA: TGTGCCAGCAGCTCACCTCAGGGACTAGGTCACGAG. Translated, it gives CASSSPQGLGHE. The CDR3, in full, reads CASSSPQGLGHEQYF. The full variable domain, in which reference TRBV7-9 and TRBJ2-7 provide the parts outside the CDR3, is DTGVSQNPRHKITKRGQNVTFRCDPISEHNRLYWYRQTLGQGPEFLTYFQNEAQLEKSRLLSDRFSAERPKGSFSTLEIQRTEQGDSAMYLCASSSPQGLGHEQYFGPGTRLTVT.

This clone was counted ten times or more. The read terminates 3 residues before the CDR3 end, so the remaining end is supplied by the germline J gene. This rearrangement joins TRBV28 to TRBJ2-7; D is uncertain. V dropped 5 bases and J dropped 0 bases, with 14 bases sitting between them. This CDR3 spans 15 amino acids. Germline V gene sequence: CDR1 MDHEN, CDR2 SYDVKM. CDR3: CASSPATASSYEQYF. The part of the CDR3 DNA that was read is TGTGCCAGCAGTCCTGCGACCGCTAGCTCCTACGAG.

This clone has ten or more counts. The DNA ends 3 residues before the CDR3 does, and the rest of the CDR3 is filled in from the germline J gene. The rearrangement joins TRBV20-1 to TRBJ2-3; 7 positions agree with TRBD2. Trimming took 8 bases from V and 1 from J; bases not matched to a gene: 9. Germline V CDR1 and CDR2: DFQATT, SNEGSKA (reference sequence). The CDR3 sequence is 14 residues long. CDR3 region: CSTRPGLRTDTQYF. CDR3 bases read: TGCAGTACGAGACCGGGACTACGCACAGATACG.

This clone was observed many times. The read falls 3 residues short of the CDR3 end, and the missing part is taken from the germline J gene. The chain employs TRBV24-1 and TRBJ2-7, with 7 bases fitting TRBD1. The germline V gene encodes CDR1 KGHDR and CDR2 SFDVKD. V shed 5 bases, J shed 6 bases, and the junction held 6 bases outside the gene matches. The length of the CDR3 is 13 residues. The DNA read from the CDR3 is TGTGCCACCAGTGGCCACAGGGGCGGCGAG. This gives the protein CATSGHRGGE. The complete CDR3 protein is CATSGHRGGEQYF.

This clone occurred many times. The DNA read from the CDR3 is TGTGCCAGCAGCTTAGGGACAGGGAGTCCT. Encoded protein: CASSLGTGSP. From start to end, the CDR3 is CASSLGTGSPYTF. V and J are TRBV11-2 and TRBJ1-2, with TRBD1 identical over 8 bases. The CDR3 end lies 3 residues beyond the end of the read and is filled in from the germline J gene. The V gene's germline CDR1 is SGHAT and CDR2 FQNNGV. This CDR3 is 13 amino acids long. Drawing the rest from reference TRBV11-2 and TRBJ1-2, the complete variable domain is EAGVAQSPRYKIIEKRQSVAFWCNPISGHATLYWYQQILGQGPKLLIQFQNNGVVDDSQLPKDRFSAERLKGVDSTLKIQPAKLEDSAVYLCASSLGTGSPYTFGSGTRLTVV.

This clone has ten or more counts. This chain's CDR3 is CASSEEAGISTEAFF. Incomplete CDR3 DNA: TGTGCCAGCAGTGAAGAGGCAGGAATAAGCACTGAA. The chain joins TRBV6-1 to TRBJ1-1, with D uncertain. Read coverage stops 3 residues before the CDR3 terminus; the germline J gene supplies the remainder. CDR1 MNHNS and CDR2 SASEGT come from the germline V gene. V was trimmed by 1 base and J by 4 bases, leaving 13 bases between them. This CDR3 has 15 residues.